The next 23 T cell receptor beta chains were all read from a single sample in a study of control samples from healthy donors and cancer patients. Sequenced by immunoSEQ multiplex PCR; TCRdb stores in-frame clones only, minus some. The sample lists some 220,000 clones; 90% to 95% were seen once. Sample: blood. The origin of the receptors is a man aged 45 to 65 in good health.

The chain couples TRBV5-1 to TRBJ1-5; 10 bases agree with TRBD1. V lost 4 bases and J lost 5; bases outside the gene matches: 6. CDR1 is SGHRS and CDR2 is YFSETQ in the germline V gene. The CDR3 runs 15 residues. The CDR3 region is CASSPGQGMDQPQHF. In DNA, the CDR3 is TGCGCCAGCAGCCCGGGACAGGGGATGGATCAGCCCCAGCATTTT.

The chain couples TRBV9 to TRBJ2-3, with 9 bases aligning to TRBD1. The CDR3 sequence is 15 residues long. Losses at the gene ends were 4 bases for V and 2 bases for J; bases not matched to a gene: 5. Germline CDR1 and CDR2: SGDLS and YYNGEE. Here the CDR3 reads CASSSRTGATDTQYF. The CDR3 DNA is TGTGCCAGCAGCTCAAGGACAGGGGCCACAGATACGCAGTATTTT.

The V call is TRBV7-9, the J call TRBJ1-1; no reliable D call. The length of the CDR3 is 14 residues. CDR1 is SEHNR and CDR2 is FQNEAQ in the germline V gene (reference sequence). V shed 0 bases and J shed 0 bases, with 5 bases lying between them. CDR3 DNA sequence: TGTGCCAGCAGCTTAGCCACCATGAACACTGAAGCTTTCTTT. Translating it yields CASSLATMNTEAFF.

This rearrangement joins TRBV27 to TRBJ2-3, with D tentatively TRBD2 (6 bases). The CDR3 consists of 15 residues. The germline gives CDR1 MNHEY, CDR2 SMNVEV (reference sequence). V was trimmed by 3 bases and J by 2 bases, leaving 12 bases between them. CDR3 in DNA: TGTGCCAGCAGTTTTCTAGCGCAATACACAGATACGCAGTATTTT. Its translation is CASSFLAQYTDTQYF.

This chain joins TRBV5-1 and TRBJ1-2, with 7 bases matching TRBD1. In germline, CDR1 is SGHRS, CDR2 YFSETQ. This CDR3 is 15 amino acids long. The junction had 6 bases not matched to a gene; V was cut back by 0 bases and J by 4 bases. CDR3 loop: CASSLVTGELYGYTF. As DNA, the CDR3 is TGCGCCAGCAGCTTGGTAACAGGGGAGCTCTATGGCTACACCTTC.

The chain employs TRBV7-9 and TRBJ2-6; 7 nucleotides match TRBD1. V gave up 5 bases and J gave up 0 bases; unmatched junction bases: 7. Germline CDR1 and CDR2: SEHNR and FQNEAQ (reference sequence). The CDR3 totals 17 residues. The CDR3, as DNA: TGTGCCAGCAGCGTGGGACAGATGGACTCTGGGGCCAACGTCCTGACTTTC. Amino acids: CASSVGQMDSGANVLTF. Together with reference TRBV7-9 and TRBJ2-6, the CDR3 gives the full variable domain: DTGVSQNPRHKITKRGQNVTFRCDPISEHNRLYWYRQTLGQGPEFLTYFQNEAQLEKSRLLSDRFSAERPKGSFSTLEIQRTEQGDSAMYLCASSVGQMDSGANVLTFGAGSRLTVL.

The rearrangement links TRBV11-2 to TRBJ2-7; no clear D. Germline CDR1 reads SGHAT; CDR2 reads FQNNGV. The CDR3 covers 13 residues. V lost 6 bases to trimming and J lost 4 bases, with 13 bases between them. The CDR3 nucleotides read TGTGCCAGCAGTGAAACCGGGCCTTACGAGCAGTACTTC. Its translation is CASSETGPYEQYF. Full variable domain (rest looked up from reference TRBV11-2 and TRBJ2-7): EAGVAQSPRYKIIEKRQSVAFWCNPISGHATLYWYQQILGQGPKLLIQFQNNGVVDDSQLPKDRFSAERLKGVDSTLKIQPAKLEDSAVYLCASSETGPYEQYFGPGTRLTVT.

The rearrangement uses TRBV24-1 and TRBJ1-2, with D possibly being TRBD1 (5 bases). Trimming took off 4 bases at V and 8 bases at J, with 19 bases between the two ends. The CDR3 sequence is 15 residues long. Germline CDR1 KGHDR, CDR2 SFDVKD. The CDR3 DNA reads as TGTGCCACCAGTGACTGGGGGGAACCATATTCCGGCTACACCTTC. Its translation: CATSDWGEPYSGYTF.

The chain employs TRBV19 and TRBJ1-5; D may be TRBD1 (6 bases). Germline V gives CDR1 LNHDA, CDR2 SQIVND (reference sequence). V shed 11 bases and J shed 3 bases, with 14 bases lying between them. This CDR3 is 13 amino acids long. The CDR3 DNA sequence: TGTGCCGGGGCAGGGGTACACAATCAGCCCCAGCATTTT. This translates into CAGAGVHNQPQHF.

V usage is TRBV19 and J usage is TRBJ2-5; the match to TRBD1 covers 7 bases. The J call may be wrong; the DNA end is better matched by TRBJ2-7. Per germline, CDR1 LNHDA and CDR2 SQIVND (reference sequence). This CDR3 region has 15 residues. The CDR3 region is CASHGTGTAIYEQYF. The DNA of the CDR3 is TGTGCCAGCCACGGCACCGGGACAGCCATCTACGAGCAGTACTTC.

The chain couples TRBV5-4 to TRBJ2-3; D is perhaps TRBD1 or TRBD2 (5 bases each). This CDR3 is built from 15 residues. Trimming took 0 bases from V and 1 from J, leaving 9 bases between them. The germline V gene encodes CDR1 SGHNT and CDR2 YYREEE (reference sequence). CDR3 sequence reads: CASSLGGAGTDTQYF. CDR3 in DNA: TGTGCCAGCAGCTTGGGAGGGGCGGGCACAGATACGCAGTATTTT. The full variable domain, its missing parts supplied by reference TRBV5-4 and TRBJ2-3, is ETGVTQSPTHLIKTRGQQVTLRCSSQSGHNTVSWYQQALGQGPQFIFQYYREEENGRGNFPPRFSGLQFPNYSSELNVNALELDDSALYLCASSLGGAGTDTQYFGPGTRLTVL.

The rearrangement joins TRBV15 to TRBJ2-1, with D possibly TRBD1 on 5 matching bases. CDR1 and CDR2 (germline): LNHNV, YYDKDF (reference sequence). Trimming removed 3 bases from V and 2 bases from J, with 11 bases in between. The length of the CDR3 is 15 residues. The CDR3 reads CATSRGQGTYNEQFF. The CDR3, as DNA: TGTGCCACCAGCAGGGGGCAGGGCACCTACAATGAGCAGTTCTTC.

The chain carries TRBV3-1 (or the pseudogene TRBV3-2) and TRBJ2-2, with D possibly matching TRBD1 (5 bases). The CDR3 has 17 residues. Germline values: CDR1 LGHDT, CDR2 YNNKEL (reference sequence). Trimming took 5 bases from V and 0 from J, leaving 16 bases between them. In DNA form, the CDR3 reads TGTGCCAGCAGCTCTCAGGGCGGACGGGCGAACACCGGGGAGCTGTTTTTT. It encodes CASSSQGGRANTGELFF.

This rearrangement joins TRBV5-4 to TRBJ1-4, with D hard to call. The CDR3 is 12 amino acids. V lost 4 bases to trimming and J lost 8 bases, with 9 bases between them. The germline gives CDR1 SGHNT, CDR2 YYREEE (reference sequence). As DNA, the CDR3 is TGTGCCAGCAGCAACGGAGGGGAAAAACTGTTTTTT. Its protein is CASSNGGEKLFF.

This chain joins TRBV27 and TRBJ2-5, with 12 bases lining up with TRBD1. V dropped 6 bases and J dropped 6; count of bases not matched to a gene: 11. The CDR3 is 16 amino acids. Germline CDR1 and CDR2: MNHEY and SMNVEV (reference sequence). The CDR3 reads CASRYLGTGGMKTQYF. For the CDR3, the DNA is TGTGCCAGCAGATATCTCGGGACAGGGGGCATGAAGACCCAGTACTTC.

Here the CDR3 reads CSVGRVGELFF. The CDR3 coding sequence is TGCAGCGTTGGACGGGTCGGGGAGCTGTTTTTT. V is TRBV29-1 and J is TRBJ2-2; D is undetermined. Germline V gene data show CDR1 as SQVTM and CDR2 as ANQGSEA. The CDR3 totals 11 residues. Trimming left V 4 bases short and J 7 bases short, with 7 bases between.

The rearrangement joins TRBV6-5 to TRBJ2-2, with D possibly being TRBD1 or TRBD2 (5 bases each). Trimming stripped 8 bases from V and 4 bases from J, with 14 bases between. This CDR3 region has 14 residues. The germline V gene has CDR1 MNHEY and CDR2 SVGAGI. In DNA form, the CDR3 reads TGTGCCAGCTCTTATGGGGGTGGCACCGGGGAGCTGTTTTTT. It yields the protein CASSYGGGTGELFF.

DNA for the CDR3: TGTGCCAGCAGTCCGACAGGGGGAGGACAGCCCCAGCATTTT. Translated, it gives CASSPTGGGQPQHF. The rearrangement joins TRBV6-1 to TRBJ1-5; 9 bases are shared with TRBD1. V trimming: 5 bases; J trimming: 7 bases; junction bases outside the gene matches: 6. The CDR3 extends over 14 amino acids. CDR1 is MNHNS and CDR2 is SASEGT in the germline V gene.

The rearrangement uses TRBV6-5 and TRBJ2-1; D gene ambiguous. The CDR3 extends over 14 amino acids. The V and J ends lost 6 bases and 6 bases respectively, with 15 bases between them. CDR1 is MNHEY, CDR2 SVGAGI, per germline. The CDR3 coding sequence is TGTGCCAGCAGCTCAATGAGGAGAGGCAATGAGCAGTTCTTC. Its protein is CASSSMRRGNEQFF.

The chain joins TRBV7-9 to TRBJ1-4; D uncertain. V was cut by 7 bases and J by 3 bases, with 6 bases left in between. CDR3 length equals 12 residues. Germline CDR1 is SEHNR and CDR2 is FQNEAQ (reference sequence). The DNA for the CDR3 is TGTGCCAGCACCCTACCTAATGAAAAACTGTTTTTT. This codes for CASTLPNEKLFF.

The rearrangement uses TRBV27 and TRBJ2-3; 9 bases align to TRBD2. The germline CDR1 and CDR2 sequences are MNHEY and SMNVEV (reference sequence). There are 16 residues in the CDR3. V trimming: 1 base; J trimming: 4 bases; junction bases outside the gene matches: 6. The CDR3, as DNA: TGTGCCAGCAGTTTATTAGCGGGAGAAATTGCAGATACGCAGTATTTT. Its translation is CASSLLAGEIADTQYF.

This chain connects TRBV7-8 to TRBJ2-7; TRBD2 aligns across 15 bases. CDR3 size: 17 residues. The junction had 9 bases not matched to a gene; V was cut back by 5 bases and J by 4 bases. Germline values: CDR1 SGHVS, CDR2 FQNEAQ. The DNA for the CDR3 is TGTGCCAGCAGCCCGCCGCCTGGGACTAGCGGGGGGTACGAGCAGTACTTC. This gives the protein CASSPPPGTSGGYEQYF.

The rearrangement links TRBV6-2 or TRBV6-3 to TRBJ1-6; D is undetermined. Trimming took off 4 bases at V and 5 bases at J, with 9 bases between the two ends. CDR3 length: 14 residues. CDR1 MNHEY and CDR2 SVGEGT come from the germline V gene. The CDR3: CASSWRGDNSPLHF. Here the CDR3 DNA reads TGTGCCAGCAGTTGGAGAGGAGATAATTCACCCCTCCACTTT.